The 7 T cell receptor beta chains presented below share a single source sample, sequenced in a study of blood T cell repertoires in COVID-19. The protocol was immunoSEQ multiplex PCR, while the TCRdb copy is restricted to in-frame clones and leaves out a portion. The sample consists of 110,000 or so clones, about 80% of them appearing once. The sequenced sample was peripheral blood. These TCRs come from a woman aged 35 to 49 with acute or convalescent COVID-19.

The count of this clone is one. The DNA for the CDR3 is TGTGCCAGCAGCCAGGCCGGGACTAGCCGCGCAGATACGCAGTATTTT. Translated, it gives CASSQAGTSRADTQYF. V is TRBV3-1 (or the pseudogene TRBV3-2) and J is TRBJ2-3; 9 positions match TRBD2. Germline CDR1 reads LGHDT; CDR2 reads YNNKEL (reference sequence). V lost 3 bases, J lost 4 bases, and 8 bases stayed unmatched. This CDR3 contains 16 residues.

This chain links TRBV20-1 with TRBJ1-3, with D possibly TRBD1 on 5 matching bases. Between the trimmed V and J ends, which lost 4 bases and 0 bases, there was a span of 13 bases. Germline loops: CDR1 DFQATT, CDR2 SNEGSKA (reference sequence). CDR3 length equals 15 residues. CDR3 residues: CSANELRGSGNTIYF. The CDR3 DNA sequence: TGCAGTGCTAATGAGCTTAGGGGCTCTGGAAACACCATATATTTT.

The chain carries TRBV19 and TRBJ2-1; no clear D gene. V was pared by 6 bases and J by 4 bases, with 10 bases between. The CDR3 has 13 residues. Germline loops: CDR1 LNHDA, CDR2 SQIVND (reference sequence). Written as DNA, the CDR3 is TGTGCCAGTAGCCGAGGATTATACAATGAGCAGTTCTTC. It translates to CASSRGLYNEQFF.

The rearrangement uses TRBV2 and TRBJ1-3; no clear D gene. V lost 4 bases, J lost 2 bases, and 12 bases lay in between. Germline V gene data show CDR1 as SNHLY and CDR2 as FYNNEI. CDR3 length equals 15 residues. The CDR3 loop reads CASSAPGRTGNTIYF. The CDR3 DNA follows: TGTGCCAGCAGTGCGCCGGGTCGGACTGGAAACACCATATATTTT.

V gene TRBV6-1 combines with J gene TRBJ1-3; 8 positions agree with TRBD1. The CDR3 length is 16 residues. After removal of 4 bases from V and 4 bases from J, the junction contained 9 bases not matched to a gene. The germline gives CDR1 MNHNS, CDR2 SASEGT. CDR3 region: CASSGFQGAGGNTIYF. For the CDR3, the DNA is TGTGCCAGCAGTGGATTCCAGGGGGCTGGGGGAAACACCATATATTTT.

This clone was recorded once. V usage is TRBV27 and J usage is TRBJ1-4; 12 bases align to TRBD1. Germline V gene sequence: CDR1 MNHEY, CDR2 SMNVEV (reference sequence). J was trimmed by 8 bases and V by 6 bases; bases with no gene match: 4. The CDR3 is 14 amino acids. The DNA of the CDR3 is TGTGCCAGCAGGGGGACAGGGGGCGGGGAAAAACTGTTTTTT. Protein sequence: CASRGTGGGEKLFF.

The rearrangement uses TRBV14 and TRBJ1-2; the D gene is possibly TRBD1 (6 bases). Trimming shortened V by 2 bases and J by 5 bases, and 9 bases separated the two germline ends. In germline, CDR1 is SGHDN, CDR2 FVKESK. CDR3 length equals 13 residues. The CDR3 loop is CASSQSQGYGYTF. For the CDR3, the DNA is TGTGCCAGCAGCCAATCCCAGGGGTATGGCTACACCTTC.